This T cell receptor beta chain was captured by sequencing in a study of response to subunit inactivated influenza vaccine. Study-level points and caveats: Each seasonal flu vaccination may recruit only limited new T cells, authors suggested.

TCRdb independently ran MiXCR on the RT-PCR reads; one entry per CDR3 protein. The data show 500,000 to 600,000 distinct CDR3 sequences, with roughly 12% seen just once and about 10% held by the top ten. Germline V gene lookup returns CDR1 SGHKS and CDR2 YYEKEE (reference sequence). The CDR3 has 14 residues. V was trimmed by 0 bases and J by 3 bases, leaving 8 bases between them. This clonotype appeared a few times. Its antigen is not known. This receptor was identified in a man over 45 who received an inactivated influenza vaccine. The rearrangement uses TRBV5-5 and TRBJ2-3; no clear D gene. Sequenced here: PBMCs from blood, sampled on the day of vaccination. This CDR3 is CASSLAERTDTQYF. For the CDR3, the DNA is TGTGCCAGCAGCTTGGCGGAACGAACAGATACGCAGTATTTT.